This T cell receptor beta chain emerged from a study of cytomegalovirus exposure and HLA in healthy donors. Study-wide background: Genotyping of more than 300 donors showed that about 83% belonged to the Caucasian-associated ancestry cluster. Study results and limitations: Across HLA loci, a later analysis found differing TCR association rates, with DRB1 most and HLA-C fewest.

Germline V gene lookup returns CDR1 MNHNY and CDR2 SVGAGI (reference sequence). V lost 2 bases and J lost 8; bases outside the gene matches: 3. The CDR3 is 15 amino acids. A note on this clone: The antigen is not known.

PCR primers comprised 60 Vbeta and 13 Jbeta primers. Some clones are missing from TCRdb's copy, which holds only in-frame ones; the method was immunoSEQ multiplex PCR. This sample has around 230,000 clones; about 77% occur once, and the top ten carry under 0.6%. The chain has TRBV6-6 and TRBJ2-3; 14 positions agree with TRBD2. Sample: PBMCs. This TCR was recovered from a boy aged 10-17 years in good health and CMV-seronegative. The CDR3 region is CASSYTGTSGSTQYF. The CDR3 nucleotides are TGTGCCAGCAGTTACACCGGGACTAGCGGGAGTACGCAGTATTTT.